The source of this T cell receptor beta chain is a study of human T cells and chemical hapten exposure. This clonotype appeared a few times. Indicated time point: patch test 3, about 24 weeks after DPC sensitization. Treatment: therapeutic diphenylcyclopropenone sensitization with weekly scalp DPC. MiXCR was run by TCRdb on the RACE reads, yielding one entry per CDR3 protein. The sample contains 90,000 to 110,000 distinct CDR3 sequences, around 35% of which appear only once. The CDR3 is 15 amino acids. V was clipped by 1 base and J by 4 bases, with 13 bases between them. Germline values: CDR1 SGHTA, CDR2 FQGNSA.

This material consisted of whole blood, taken in connection with sensitization to the hapten diphenylcyclopropenone (DPC). This chain connects TRBV7-2 to TRBJ2-5; D unresolved. This sequence was found in a man between 35 and 55 years old with alopecia areata. Some clones in this sample may be carry-over from other donors' samples. CDR3 coding DNA: TGTGCCAGCAGCTTAGAGGCCGCGCCCCGAGAGACCCAGTACTTC. Protein product: CASSLEAAPRETQYF.